Here is one T cell receptor beta chain with its context. Its antigen remains unidentified. This sample stems from a study of T cell responses to AZD1222 COVID-19 vaccine. Study-wide results and limits: Sampling captured repertoires only after the peak T cell response. AZD1222 recipients seropositive at baseline numbered only six. Two AZD1222 administrations were followed by greater Spike-specific TCR breadth and depth.

The data were produced by immunoSEQ multiplex PCR, yet TCRdb's version contains in-frame clones alone and is incomplete. The sample comprises 75,000 to 95,000 clones, about 88% of which are singletons, and roughly a tenth rests with the top ten. The sequenced sample was peripheral blood, obtained on day 0 of AZD1222 vaccination. The origin of this receptor is an adult in good health.

The CDR3 sequence: CATSDSGPNTGELFF. The CDR3, as DNA: TGTGCCACCAGTGACTCAGGGCCGAACACCGGGGAGCTGTTTTTT. This sequence joins TRBV24-1 and TRBJ2-2; tentatively, D is TRBD1 (5 bases). Germline CDR1 KGHDR, CDR2 SFDVKD. Trimming took 4 bases from V and 0 from J, leaving 8 bases between them. CDR3 length equals 15 residues.